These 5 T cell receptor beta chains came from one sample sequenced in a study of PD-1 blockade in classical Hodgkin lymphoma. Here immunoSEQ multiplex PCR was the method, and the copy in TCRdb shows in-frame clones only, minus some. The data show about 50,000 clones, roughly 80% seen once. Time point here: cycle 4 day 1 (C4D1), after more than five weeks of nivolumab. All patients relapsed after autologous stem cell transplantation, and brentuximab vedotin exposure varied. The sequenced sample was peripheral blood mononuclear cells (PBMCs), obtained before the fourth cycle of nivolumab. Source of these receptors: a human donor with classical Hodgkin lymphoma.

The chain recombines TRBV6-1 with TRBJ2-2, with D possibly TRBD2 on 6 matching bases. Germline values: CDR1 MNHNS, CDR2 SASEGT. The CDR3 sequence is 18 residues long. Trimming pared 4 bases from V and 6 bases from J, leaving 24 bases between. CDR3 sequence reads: CASSVSPMTSGLPGELFF. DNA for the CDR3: TGTGCCAGCAGTGTGAGCCCTATGACTAGTGGTCTCCCCGGGGAGCTGTTTTTT.

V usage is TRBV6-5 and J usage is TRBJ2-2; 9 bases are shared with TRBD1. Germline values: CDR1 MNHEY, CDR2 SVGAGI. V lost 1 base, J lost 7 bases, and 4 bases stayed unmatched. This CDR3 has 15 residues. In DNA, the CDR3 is TGTGCCAGCAGTTACTGGGACAGGGAGATCGGGGAGCTGTTTTTT. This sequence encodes CASSYWDREIGELFF.

The CDR3 sequence is CSVPPAGGVQFF. The CDR3 DNA sequence: TGCAGCGTCCCTCCAGCGGGGGGAGTGCAGTTCTTC. The V gene is TRBV29-1, the J gene TRBJ2-1, with TRBD2 identical over 9 bases. Losses at the gene ends were 6 bases for V and 12 bases for J; bases not matched to a gene: 9. This CDR3 is 12 amino acids long. Germline CDR1 and CDR2: SQVTM and ANQGSEA.

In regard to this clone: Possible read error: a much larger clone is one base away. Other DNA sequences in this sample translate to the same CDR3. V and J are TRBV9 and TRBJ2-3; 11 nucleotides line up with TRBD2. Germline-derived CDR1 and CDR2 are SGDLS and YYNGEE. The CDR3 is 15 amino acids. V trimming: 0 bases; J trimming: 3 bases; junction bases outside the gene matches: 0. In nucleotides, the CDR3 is TGTGCCAGCAGCGTAGGACTAGCGGGGACAGATACGCAGTATTTT. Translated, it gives CASSVGLAGTDTQYF.

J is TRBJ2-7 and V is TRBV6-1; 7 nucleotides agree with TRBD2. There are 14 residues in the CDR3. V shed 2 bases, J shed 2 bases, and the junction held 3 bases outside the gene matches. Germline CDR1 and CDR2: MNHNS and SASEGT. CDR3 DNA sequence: TGTGCCAGCAGTGAAACTAGCGAGGCCTACGAGCAGTACTTC. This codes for CASSETSEAYEQYF.